This entry is about one T cell receptor (beta chain). The target antigen is unknown. Each cell subset's genomic DNA was divided evenly among several immunoSEQ plates. Method: immunoSEQ multiplex PCR; TCRdb's copy keeps in-frame clones and lacks some. This sample has over 1.4 million clones; around 97% occur once, and the top ten carry approximately 1%. The data were obtained in a study of shared clonotypes between healthy human individuals. Broader study findings: Relative to memory subsets, naive subsets generally showed larger estimated richness. The study drew on few donors, limiting represented genetic and exposure-history diversity.

V was pared by 4 bases and J by 9 bases, with 9 bases of the junction left unmatched. CDR1 is SGHRS, CDR2 YFSETQ, per germline. The CDR3 runs to 16 residues. Both subsets, CD45RA+ naive and CD45RA-negative memory, were split from the CD4+ cells. The genes are TRBV5-1 and TRBJ2-1; 14 nucleotides match TRBD2. What was sequenced was naive CD4+ T cells sorted from blood. Stated subset: CD45RA+ positively selected. The TCR comes from a young man in good health. The CDR3: CASSPGLAGGWGEQFF. Written as DNA, the CDR3 is TGCGCCAGCAGCCCCGGACTAGCGGGGGGCTGGGGTGAGCAGTTCTTC.